This TCR beta chain was sequenced in a study of blood T cells in healthy people across ages (dated by TCRdb to between 2015 and 2017). For context, the study as a whole: In model experiments, template switching captured roughly one uniquely barcoded TCR beta cDNA molecule for every two T cells. To avoid experimental bias, donors of different ages were randomly spread across the sequencing lanes. Age-related changes in TCR beta repertoire diversity were measured in the study by deep sequencing normalized with unique cDNA molecular identifiers. Two additional independent replicas of 1 million unique cDNA reads from the same blood draw were analyzed for two donors (one aged 18 to 30 and one aged 80 or older). The donors were split into four age groups: young (average around 16 years), middle-aged (roughly 39), aged (roughly 60) and long-lived (about 74).

Systemically healthy Caucasian individuals from Russia, 39 in total and aged 6 to 90 years, were included as donors. Each donor gave 8 to 10 milliliters of peripheral blood, collected into EDTA-treated Vacutainer tubes. Ficoll-Paque density-gradient centrifugation was used to isolate PBMCs, with at least 6 million per sample. Total RNA was extracted from PBMCs with Trizol reagent, with at least 5 micrograms obtained per sample. The percentages of naive CD45RAhigh/CD27high T cells were determined by flow cytometry on a PBMC aliquot from every donor. Compared with germline, V lacks 6 bases and J lacks 3 bases; bases without a gene match: 6. The CDR3 has 15 amino acids, counting both end residues. Just CDR3 DNA is preserved here, 45 bases in frame from base 1. CDR1 and CDR2 are drawn from the germline V gene: MNHNS, SASEGT. The library was built by means of 5' RACE. The sequencing machine was an Illumina HiSeq 2500. The second PCR ran for about 6 to 12 cycles and used a J-beta primer mix along with a sample-barcoded 5' primer. A template-switch 5' adaptor carrying 12 random nucleotides introduced a unique molecular identifier onto each TCR beta cDNA molecule. At least 2.5 million CDR3-containing paired-end reads were obtained from each sample. First-strand cDNA synthesis was performed from all RNA using the Mint cDNA synthesis kit, with priming by a TRBC-specific oligonucleotide. After uracil-DNA glycosylase treatment, a first 18-cycle PCR used universal primers M1SS and BC2_uni_R on all cDNA. Per the original workflow: For normalization, 1 million high-quality reads, each with a distinct molecular identifier, were randomly selected from each sample. Instead of being binned into consensus sequences, reads with shared molecular identifiers were discarded. CDR3 identification, clonotype clustering and error correction used MiTCR with a Q25 quality threshold and the strictest error-elimination algorithm. A nonparametric unseen species model with Euler transformation was used to estimate lower-bound total TCR beta diversity. The public reads were run again by TCRdb, first through fastp at Q25 and then through MiXCR, and only productive beta chains were kept. One record per CDR3 amino acid sequence lists the most common genes and DNA. TCRdb's processing, not the authors', yielded these V and J calls. For this sample there are hundreds of thousands of distinct CDR3 sequences; 22% appear just once. Around a fifth of the sample is held by the ten biggest clonotypes.

On this clonotype itself: The clone's antigen remains unknown. Lacking the conserved final phenylalanine or tryptophan, this CDR3 likely reflects a read error.

General study outcomes and caveats: Compared with the aged group, more naive CD4+ T cells, fewer expanded clones and increased TCR diversity were shown by the long-lived group, suggesting age selection. As age increased, observed TCR beta diversity per million T cells dropped in a roughly linear way, and a significant reduction was already evident by age roughly 36. There was a strong correlation between observed TCR beta diversity and the percentage of naive T cells measured by flow cytometry. Estimates of total diversity from one million sequenced T cells were regarded as lower bounds and underestimates. Bulk unsorted PBMC profiling prevented conclusive comparison of naive and antigen-experienced compartments. Because the CMV infection status of the donors was unknown, age-related changes in expanded clonotypes may potentially have been confounded.

The source is a man aged 70 or older in good health. The chain uses TRBV6-1 and TRBJ1-4, with 8 junctional bases fitting TRBD1. Sequenced: blood. The CDR3 reads CASSPRDRSNEKLFS. The base sequence is TGTGCCAGCAGCCCTCGGGACAGGTCTAATGAAAAACTGTTTTCT.